This TCR beta chain was sequenced in a study of T cell changes during pregnancy in multiple sclerosis. The length of the CDR3 is 14 residues. Germline V gene lookup returns CDR1 GTSNPN and CDR2 SVGIG (reference sequence). V lost 2 bases and J 3 bases, leaving 14 bases between the germline ends. The protocol was immunoSEQ multiplex PCR, while the TCRdb copy is restricted to in-frame clones and leaves out a portion. Of around 83,000 clones listed, 85% to 95% are singletons. The origin of this receptor is a female donor with multiple sclerosis, enrolled in a pregnancy study. This specimen was CD4+ T cells from peripheral blood mononuclear cells, taken in the second trimester of pregnancy. The chain uses TRBV30 and TRBJ2-7; no clear D gene. The CDR3 spells CAWSLFSNFYEQYF. CDR3 in DNA: TGTGCCTGGAGTCTGTTTAGCAATTTCTACGAGCAGTACTTC.